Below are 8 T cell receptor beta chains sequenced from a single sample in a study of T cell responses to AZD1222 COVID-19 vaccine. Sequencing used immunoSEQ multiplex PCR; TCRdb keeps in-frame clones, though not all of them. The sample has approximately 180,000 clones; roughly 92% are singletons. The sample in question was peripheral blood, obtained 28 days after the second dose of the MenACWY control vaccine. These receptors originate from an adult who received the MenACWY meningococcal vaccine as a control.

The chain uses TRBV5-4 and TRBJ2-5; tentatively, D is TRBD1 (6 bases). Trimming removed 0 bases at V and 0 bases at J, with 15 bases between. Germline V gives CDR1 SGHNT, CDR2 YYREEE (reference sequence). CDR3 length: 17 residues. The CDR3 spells CASSLARDTRHQETQYF. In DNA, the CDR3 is TGTGCCAGCAGCTTGGCCCGGGACACACGACACCAAGAGACCCAGTACTTC.

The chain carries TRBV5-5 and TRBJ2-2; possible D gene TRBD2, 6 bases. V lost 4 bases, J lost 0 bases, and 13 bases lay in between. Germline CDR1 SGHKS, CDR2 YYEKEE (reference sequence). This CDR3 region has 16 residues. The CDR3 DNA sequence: TGTGCCAGCAGCCCGGGACTCCTAGCGAACACCGGGGAGCTGTTTTTT. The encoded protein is CASSPGLLANTGELFF.

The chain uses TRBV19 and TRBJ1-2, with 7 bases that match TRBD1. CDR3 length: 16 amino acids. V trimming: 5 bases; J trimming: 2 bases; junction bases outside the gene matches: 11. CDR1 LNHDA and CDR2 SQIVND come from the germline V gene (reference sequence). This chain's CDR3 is CASSLILAGGNYGYTF. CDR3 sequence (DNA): TGTGCCAGTAGTCTGATCCTGGCAGGGGGGAACTATGGCTACACCTTC.

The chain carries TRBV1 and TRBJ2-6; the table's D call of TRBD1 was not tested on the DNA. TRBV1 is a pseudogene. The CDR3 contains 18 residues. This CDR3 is CTSSQMNTQGSGANVLTF. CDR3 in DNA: TGCACCAGCAGCCAAATGAACACCCAGGGATCTGGGGCCAACGTCCTGACTTTC.

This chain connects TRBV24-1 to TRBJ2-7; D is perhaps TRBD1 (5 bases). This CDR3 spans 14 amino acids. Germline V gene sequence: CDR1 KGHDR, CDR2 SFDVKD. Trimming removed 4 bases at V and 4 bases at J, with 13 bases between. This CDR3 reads CATSDSGRGYEQYF. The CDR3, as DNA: TGTGCCACCAGTGACTCCGGTAGGGGATACGAGCAGTACTTC.

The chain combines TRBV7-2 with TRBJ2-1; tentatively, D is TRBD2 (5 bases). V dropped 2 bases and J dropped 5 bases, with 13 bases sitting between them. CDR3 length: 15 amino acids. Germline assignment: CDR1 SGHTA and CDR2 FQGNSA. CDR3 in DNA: TGTGCCAGCAGCTTACGTGTAGGACTCAACAATGAGCAGTTCTTC. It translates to CASSLRVGLNNEQFF. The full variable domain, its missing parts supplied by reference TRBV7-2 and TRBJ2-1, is GAGVSQSPSNKVTEKGKDVELRCDPISGHTALYWYRQSLGQGLEFLIYFQGNSAPDKSGLPSDRFSAERTGGSVSTLTIQRTQQEDSAVYLCASSLRVGLNNEQFFGPGTRLTVL.

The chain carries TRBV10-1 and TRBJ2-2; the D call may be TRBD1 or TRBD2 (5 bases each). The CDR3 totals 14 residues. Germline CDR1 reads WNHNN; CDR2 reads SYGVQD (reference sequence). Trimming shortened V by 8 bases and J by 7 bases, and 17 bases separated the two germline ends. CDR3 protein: CASFGRGRIGELFF. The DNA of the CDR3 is TGCGCCAGCTTTGGACGGGGACGGATCGGGGAGCTGTTTTTT.

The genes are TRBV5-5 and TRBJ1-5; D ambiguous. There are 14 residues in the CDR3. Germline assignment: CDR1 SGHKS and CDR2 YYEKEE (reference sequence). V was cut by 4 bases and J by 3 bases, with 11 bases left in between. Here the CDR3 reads CASSDDTINQPQHF. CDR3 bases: TGTGCCAGCAGCGATGACACTATCAATCAGCCCCAGCATTTT.